The 18 T cell receptor beta chains in this list originate from one sample, sequenced in a study of CD8 T cells in Susac syndrome. When the RNA was reverse transcribed, random hexamers were used with an input of about 0.45 to 1 ug. TCRdb reanalysed the immunoSEQ multiplex PCR reads using MiXCR and keeps one entry per CDR3 protein. The table lists roughly 200,000 distinct CDR3 sequences, about 95% of them singletons. The sample was CD4+ T cells from PBMCs. These receptors came from a human donor in good health.

The chain recombines TRBV6-6 with TRBJ1-5; TRBD1 is a possible D gene (5 bases). V was cut by 2 bases and J by 2 bases, with 7 bases left in between. The CDR3 has 14 amino acids. Per the germline V gene, CDR1 is MNHNY and CDR2 is SVGAGI (reference sequence). Here the CDR3 reads CASSYRDGNQPQHF. CDR3 nucleotides: TGTGCCAGCAGTTACAGGGACGGCAATCAGCCCCAGCATTTT.

The chain links TRBV29-1 to TRBJ2-2; D is unclear. V was trimmed by 5 bases and J by 1 base, leaving 5 bases between them. The CDR3 consists of 12 residues. From germline, CDR1 is SQVTM and CDR2 ANQGSEA. The CDR3 loop is CSVPGNTGELFF. The CDR3 nucleotides are TGCAGCGTTCCAGGGAACACCGGGGAGCTGTTTTTT.

V usage is TRBV20-1 and J usage is TRBJ1-5; a possible D gene is TRBD1 (5 bases). Trimming removed 5 bases from V and 0 bases from J, with 14 bases in between. CDR3 length: 15 amino acids. Germline loops: CDR1 DFQATT, CDR2 SNEGSKA (reference sequence). CDR3 residues: CSASRRGDSNQPQHF. CDR3 sequence (DNA): TGCAGTGCTTCCCGACGGGGCGATAGCAATCAGCCCCAGCATTTT.

The chain employs TRBV2 and TRBJ2-5; perhaps TRBD2 as D (5 bases). Per the germline V gene, CDR1 is SNHLY and CDR2 is FYNNEI. The CDR3 runs to 15 residues. Trimming stripped 0 bases from V and 5 bases from J, with 13 bases between. The CDR3 protein is CASSEALRGIETQYF. The CDR3 nucleotides are TGTGCCAGCAGTGAAGCGCTTCGAGGGATCGAGACCCAGTACTTC. Full variable domain (remainder filled in from reference TRBV2 and TRBJ2-5): EPEVTQTPSHQVTQMGQEVILRCVPISNHLYFYWYRQILGQKVEFLVSFYNNEISEKSEIFDDQFSVERPDGSNFTLKIRSTKLEDSAMYFCASSEALRGIETQYFGPGTRLLVL.

The CDR3: CSGLGQTDNEQFF. Here the CDR3 DNA reads TGCAGCGGGCTTGGACAGACTGACAATGAGCAGTTCTTC. V and J are TRBV29-1 and TRBJ2-1; the D gene is possibly TRBD1 (6 bases). The V end lost 7 bases, the J end lost 5 bases, and 15 bases lay between the germline ends. The CDR3 is 13 amino acids. Germline CDR1 reads SQVTM; CDR2 reads ANQGSEA.

The chain joins TRBV3-1 to TRBJ2-1; D uncertain. Per germline, CDR1 LGHDT and CDR2 YNNKEL (reference sequence). The V end lost 1 base, the J end lost 0 bases, and 10 bases lay between the germline ends. The CDR3 has 16 residues. The CDR3 loop is CASSQVGLSSYNEQFF. Written as DNA, the CDR3 is TGTGCCAGCAGCCAAGTCGGCCTTAGCTCCTACAATGAGCAGTTCTTC.

J is TRBJ1-5 and V is TRBV20-1; perhaps TRBD1 as D (5 bases). Germline V CDR1 and CDR2: DFQATT, SNEGSKA (reference sequence). Trimming took off 6 bases at V and 3 bases at J, with 12 bases between the two ends. The CDR3 runs 13 residues. The CDR3 region has the DNA TGCAGTGCGGGAGGGGACCCCAATCAGCCCCAGCATTTT. This codes for CSAGGDPNQPQHF.

The rearrangement links TRBV6-5 to TRBJ2-7; 14 positions agree with TRBD2. J was trimmed by 6 bases and V by 6 bases; bases with no gene match: 7. Germline V gene data show CDR1 as MNHEY and CDR2 as SVGAGI. This CDR3 contains 15 residues. The CDR3 loop reads CASRSGLAGEGEQYF. The CDR3 DNA reads as TGTGCCAGCAGGTCGGGACTAGCGGGAGAGGGCGAGCAGTACTTC.

The chain links TRBV20-1 to TRBJ2-7; D unclear. The V gene lost 6 bases and the J gene lost 4 bases, with 13 bases spanning the gap. The CDR3 extends over 12 amino acids. Per germline, CDR1 DFQATT and CDR2 SNEGSKA (reference sequence). The DNA for the CDR3 is TGCAGTGCCGACCCGGACGGTTACGAGCAGTACTTC. Translation gives CSADPDGYEQYF.

The chain employs TRBV18 and TRBJ2-5; D ambiguous. Trimming shortened V by 5 bases and J by 3 bases, and 10 bases separated the two germline ends. The CDR3 has 13 residues. Germline lookup yields CDR1 KGHSH and CDR2 LQKENI. The CDR3 sequence is CASSLGREETQYF. The CDR3 DNA reads as TGTGCCAGCTCATTAGGACGGGAAGAGACCCAGTACTTC. Complete variable domain (other parts from reference TRBV18 and TRBJ2-5): NAGVMQNPRHLVRRRGQEARLRCSPMKGHSHVYWYRQLPEEGLKFMVYLQKENIIDESGMPKERFSAEFPKEGPSILRIQQVVRGDSAAYFCASSLGREETQYFGPGTRLLVL.

The V and J genes are TRBV29-1 and TRBJ2-3, with TRBD1 identical over 9 bases. The CDR3 is made up of 14 amino acids. Germline CDR1 reads SQVTM; CDR2 reads ANQGSEA. Losses at the gene ends were 6 bases for V and 2 bases for J; bases not matched to a gene: 6. The CDR3 sequence: CSVPHRGHTDTQYF. CDR3 in DNA: TGCAGCGTACCCCACAGGGGGCACACAGATACGCAGTATTTT.

This clonotype came up once. The chain combines TRBV20-1 with TRBJ2-5; TRBD1 is a possible D gene (6 bases). The CDR3 loop spans 13 amino acids. Per germline, CDR1 DFQATT and CDR2 SNEGSKA (reference sequence). Here the CDR3 reads CSALLQGKETQYF. The CDR3 DNA follows: TGCAGCGCTCTACTACAGGGAAAAGAGACCCAGTACTTC.

The chain has TRBV9 and TRBJ2-5, with D hard to call. V lost 0 bases, J lost 3 bases, and 3 bases lay in between. Germline CDR1 reads SGDLS; CDR2 reads YYNGEE. This CDR3 region has 12 residues. CDR3 nucleotides: TGTGCCAGCAGCGTAGGGGAAGAGACCCAGTACTTC. Translated: CASSVGEETQYF.

This rearrangement joins TRBV4-1 to TRBJ2-1; TRBD1 might be the D (5 bases). V was trimmed by 2 bases and J by 9 bases, leaving 8 bases between them. Germline V gives CDR1 MGHRA, CDR2 YSYEKL. The CDR3 loop spans 12 amino acids. The DNA for the CDR3 is TGCGCCAGCAGCCAACCCCAGGGTGAGCAGTTCTTC. It specifies CASSQPQGEQFF.

This chain connects TRBV3-1 to TRBJ2-1, with D maybe TRBD1 (6 bases). The ends were cut back, 0 bases at V and 8 bases at J, with 11 bases in the middle. In germline, CDR1 is LGHDT, CDR2 YNNKEL (reference sequence). The CDR3 spans 14 residues. CDR3 bases: TGTGCCAGCAGCCAAGATTCTGGGGGCTATGAGCAGTTCTTC. It translates to CASSQDSGGYEQFF.

The rearrangement joins TRBV19 to TRBJ2-3; D gene ambiguous. The V gene's germline CDR1 is LNHDA and CDR2 SQIVND (reference sequence). The length of the CDR3 is 13 residues. V was clipped by 6 bases and J by 1 base, with 8 bases between them. The CDR3 DNA follows: TGTGCCAGTAGGGTAGGTGGCACAGATACGCAGTATTTT. Its protein is CASRVGGTDTQYF.

Only one count was recorded for this clonotype. The rearrangement links TRBV23-1 to TRBJ2-7; maybe TRBD1 (6 bases). TRBV23-1 is noted as an ORF with a role that remains uncertain. Trimming shortened V by 0 bases and J by 0 bases, and 12 bases separated the two germline ends. The CDR3 runs 16 residues. The CDR3 DNA sequence: TGCGCCAGCAGTCAATCCCGGACAGATAACTCCTACGAGCAGTACTTC. It yields the protein CASSQSRTDNSYEQYF.

The rearrangement links TRBV9 to TRBJ2-3; 7 bases fit TRBD2. Trimming at V came to 3 bases and at J to 3 bases, leaving 4 bases not matched to a gene. Germline CDR1 reads SGDLS; CDR2 reads YYNGEE. The CDR3 is made up of 14 amino acids. The DNA of the CDR3 is TGTGCCAGCAGCGAGCGGGAAGGAACAGATACGCAGTATTTT. Translation gives CASSEREGTDTQYF.